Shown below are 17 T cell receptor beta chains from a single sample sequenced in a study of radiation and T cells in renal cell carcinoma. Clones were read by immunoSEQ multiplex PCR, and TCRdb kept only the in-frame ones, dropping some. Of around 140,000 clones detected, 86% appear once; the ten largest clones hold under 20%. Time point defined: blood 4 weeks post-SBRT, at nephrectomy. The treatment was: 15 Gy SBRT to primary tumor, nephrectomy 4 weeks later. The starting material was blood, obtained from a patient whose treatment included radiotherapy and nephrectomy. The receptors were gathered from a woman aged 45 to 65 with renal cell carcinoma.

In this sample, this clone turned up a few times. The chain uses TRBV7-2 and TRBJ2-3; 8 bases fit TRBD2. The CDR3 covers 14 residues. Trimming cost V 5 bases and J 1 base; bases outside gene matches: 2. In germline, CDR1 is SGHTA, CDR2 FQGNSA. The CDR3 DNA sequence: TGTGCCAGCAGCCAGACTAGCGGCACAGATACGCAGTATTTT. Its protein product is CASSQTSGTDTQYF.

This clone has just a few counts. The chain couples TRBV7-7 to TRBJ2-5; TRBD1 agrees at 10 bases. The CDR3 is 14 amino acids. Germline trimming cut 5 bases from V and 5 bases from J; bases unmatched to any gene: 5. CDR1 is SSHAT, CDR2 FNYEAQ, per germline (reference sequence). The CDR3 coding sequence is TGTGCCAGCAGCCGACAGGGGGCGAGGGAGACCCAGTACTTC. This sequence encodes CASSRQGARETQYF. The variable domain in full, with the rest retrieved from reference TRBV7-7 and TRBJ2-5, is GAGVSQSPRYKVTKRGQDVTLRCDPISSHATLYWYQQALGQGPEFLTYFNYEAQPDKSGLPSDRFSAERPEGSISTLTIQRTEQRDSAMYRCASSRQGARETQYFGPGTRLLVL.

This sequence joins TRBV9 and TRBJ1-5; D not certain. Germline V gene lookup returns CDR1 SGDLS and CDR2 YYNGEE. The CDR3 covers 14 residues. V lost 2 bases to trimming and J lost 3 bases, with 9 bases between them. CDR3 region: CASSVGSNNQPQHF. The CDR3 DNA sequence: TGTGCCAGCAGCGTGGGATCCAACAATCAGCCCCAGCATTTT.

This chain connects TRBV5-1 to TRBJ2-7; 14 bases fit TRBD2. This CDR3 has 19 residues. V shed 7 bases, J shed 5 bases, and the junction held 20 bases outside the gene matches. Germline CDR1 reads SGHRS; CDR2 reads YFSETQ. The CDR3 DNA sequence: TGCGCCAGCGGAATGGACCCGGGACTAGCGGGAGAGGGTGCGGACGAGCAGTACTTC. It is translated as CASGMDPGLAGEGADEQYF.

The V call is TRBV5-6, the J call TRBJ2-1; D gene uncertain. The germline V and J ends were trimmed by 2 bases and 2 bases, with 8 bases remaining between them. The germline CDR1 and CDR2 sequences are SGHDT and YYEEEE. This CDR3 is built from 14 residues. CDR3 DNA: TGTGCCAGCAGCTTCGTCGGTACCTACAATGAGCAGTTCTTC. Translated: CASSFVGTYNEQFF.

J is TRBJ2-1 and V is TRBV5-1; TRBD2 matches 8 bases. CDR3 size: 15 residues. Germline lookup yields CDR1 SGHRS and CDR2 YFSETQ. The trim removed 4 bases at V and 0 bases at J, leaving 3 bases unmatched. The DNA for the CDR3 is TGCGCCAGCAGCATAGCGGGGAGCTCCTACAATGAGCAGTTCTTC. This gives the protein CASSIAGSSYNEQFF.

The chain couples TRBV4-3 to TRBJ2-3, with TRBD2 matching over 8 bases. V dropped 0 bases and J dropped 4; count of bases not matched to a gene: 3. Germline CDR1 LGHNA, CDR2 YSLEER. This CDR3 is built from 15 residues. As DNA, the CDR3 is TGCGCCAGCAGCCAAGATAACGGGGGGGCAGATACGCAGTATTTT. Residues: CASSQDNGGADTQYF.

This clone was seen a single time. The CDR3 sequence: CASSLTAGTYEQYF. In DNA form, the CDR3 reads TGTGCCAGCAGCTTGACTGCCGGGACCTACGAGCAGTACTTC. The chain recombines TRBV5-4 with TRBJ2-7; TRBD2 is a possible D gene (5 bases). CDR1 and CDR2 from the germline V gene are SGHNT and YYREEE (reference sequence). The ends were cut back, 1 base at V and 2 bases at J, with 10 bases in the middle. This CDR3 region has 14 residues.

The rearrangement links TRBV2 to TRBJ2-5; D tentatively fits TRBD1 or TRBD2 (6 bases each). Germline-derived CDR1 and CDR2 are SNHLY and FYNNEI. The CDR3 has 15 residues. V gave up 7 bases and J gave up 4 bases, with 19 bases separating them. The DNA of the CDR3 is TGTGCCAGCAACCCCGTGGGGGGCCCGGGAGAGACCCAGTACTTC. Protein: CASNPVGGPGETQYF.

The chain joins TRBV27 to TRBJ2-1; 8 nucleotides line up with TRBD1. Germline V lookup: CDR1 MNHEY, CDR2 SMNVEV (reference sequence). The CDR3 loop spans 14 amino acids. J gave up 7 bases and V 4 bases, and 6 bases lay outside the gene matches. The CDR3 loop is CASSWDRWANEQFF. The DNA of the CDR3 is TGTGCCAGCAGTTGGGACAGGTGGGCGAATGAGCAGTTCTTC.

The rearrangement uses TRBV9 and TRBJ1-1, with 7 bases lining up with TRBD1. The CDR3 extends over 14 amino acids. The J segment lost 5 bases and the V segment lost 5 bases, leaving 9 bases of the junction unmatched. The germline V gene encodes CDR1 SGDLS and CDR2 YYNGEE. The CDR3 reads CASRPTGSLTEAFF. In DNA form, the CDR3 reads TGTGCCAGCAGACCGACAGGGTCGCTGACTGAAGCTTTCTTT.

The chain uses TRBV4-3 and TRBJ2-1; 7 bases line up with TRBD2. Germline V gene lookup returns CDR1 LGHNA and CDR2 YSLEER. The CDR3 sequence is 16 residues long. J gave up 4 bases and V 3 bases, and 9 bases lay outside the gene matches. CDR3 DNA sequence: TGCGCCAGCAGCCAGGCCTCTTGGGAGGGATACAATGAGCAGTTCTTC. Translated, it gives CASSQASWEGYNEQFF.

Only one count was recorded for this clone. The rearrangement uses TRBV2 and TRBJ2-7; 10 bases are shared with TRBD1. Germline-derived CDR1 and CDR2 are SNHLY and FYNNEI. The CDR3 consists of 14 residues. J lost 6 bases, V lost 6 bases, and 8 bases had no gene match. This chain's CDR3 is CASSAGTGVAEQYF. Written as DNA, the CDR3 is TGTGCCAGCAGCGCCGGGACAGGGGTGGCCGAGCAGTACTTC.

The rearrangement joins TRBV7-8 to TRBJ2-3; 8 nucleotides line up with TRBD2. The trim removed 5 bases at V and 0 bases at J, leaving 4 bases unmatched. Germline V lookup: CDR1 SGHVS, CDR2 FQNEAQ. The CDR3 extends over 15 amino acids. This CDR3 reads CASSRRGGSTDTQYF. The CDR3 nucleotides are TGTGCCAGCAGCCGACGGGGGGGGAGCACAGATACGCAGTATTTT.

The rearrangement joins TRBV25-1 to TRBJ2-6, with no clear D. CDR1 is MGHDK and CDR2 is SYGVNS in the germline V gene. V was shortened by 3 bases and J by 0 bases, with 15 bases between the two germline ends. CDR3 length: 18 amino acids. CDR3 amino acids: CASSESLGPNSGANVLTF. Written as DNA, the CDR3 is TGTGCCAGCAGTGAGTCTCTAGGACCAAACTCTGGGGCCAACGTCCTGACTTTC.

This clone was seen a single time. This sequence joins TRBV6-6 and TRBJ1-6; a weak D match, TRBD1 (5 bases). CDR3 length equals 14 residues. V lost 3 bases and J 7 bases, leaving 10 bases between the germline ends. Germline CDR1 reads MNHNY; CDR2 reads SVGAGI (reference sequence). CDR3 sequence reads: CASSYRQLNSPLHF. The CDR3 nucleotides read TGTGCCAGCAGTTATAGACAGTTAAATTCACCCCTCCACTTT.

CDR3 nucleotides: TGCGCCAGCAGCTCCGACCCAAGCTCCTACAATGAGCAGTTCTTC. Translating it yields CASSSDPSSYNEQFF. V and J are TRBV5-1 and TRBJ2-1; no definite D call. The length of the CDR3 is 15 residues. CDR1 and CDR2 from the germline V gene are SGHRS and YFSETQ. V shed 3 bases and J shed 0 bases, with 10 bases lying between them.